The T cell receptor (beta chain) described here comes from a study of blood T cell repertoires in COVID-19. Overall study: Samples representing acute and convalescent COVID-19 were sourced from the United States, Italy and Spain.

The J segment lost 4 bases and the V segment lost 2 bases, leaving 6 bases of the junction unmatched. Germline V gives CDR1 MNHEY, CDR2 SVGAGI. The CDR3 has 16 residues. Clones were read by immunoSEQ multiplex PCR, and TCRdb kept only the in-frame ones, dropping some. The sample shows about 310,000 clones, 80% to 90% of them seen only once. The specimen was peripheral blood. The chain is built from TRBV6-5 and TRBJ2-4; 9 nucleotides agree with TRBD1. The source is a man aged 45-60 years with active or convalescent COVID-19. CDR3 in amino acids: CASSYTLTGGKNIQYF. DNA of the CDR3: TGTGCCAGCAGTTACACCCTGACAGGGGGGAAAAACATTCAGTACTTC.